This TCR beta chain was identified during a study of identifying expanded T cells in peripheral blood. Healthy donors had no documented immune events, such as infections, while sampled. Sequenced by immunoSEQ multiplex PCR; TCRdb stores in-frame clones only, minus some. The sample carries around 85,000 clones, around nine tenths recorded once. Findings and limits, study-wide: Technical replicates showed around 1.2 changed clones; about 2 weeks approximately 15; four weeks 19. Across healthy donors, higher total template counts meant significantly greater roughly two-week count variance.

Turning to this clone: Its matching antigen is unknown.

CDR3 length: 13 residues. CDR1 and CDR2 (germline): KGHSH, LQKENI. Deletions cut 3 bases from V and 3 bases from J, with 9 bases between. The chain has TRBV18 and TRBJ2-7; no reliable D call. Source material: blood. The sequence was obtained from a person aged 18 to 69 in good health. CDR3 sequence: CASSPDAVYEQYF. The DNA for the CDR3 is TGTGCCAGCTCACCCGATGCGGTCTACGAGCAGTACTTC.